This T cell receptor (beta chain) was captured by sequencing in a study of T cell responses to AZD1222 COVID-19 vaccine (dated by TCRdb to about 2021). In terms of the full investigation: TCR sequencing was performed for fewer than 250 trial participants, of whom some 200 were given two doses of AZD1222 and around 25 were given two doses of MenACWY control vaccine. Trial participants were enrolled into age subgroups of 18-55, 56-69 and 70-plus years, which contained around 150, 29 and 61 TCR-sequenced participants, respectively. The research as a whole found: In the small 56-69-year group, the increase in depth fell short of significance, most likely because of low power. The whole spike protein was spanned by vaccine-associated CD4 TCRs, and dominant responses were seen in regions 160-218 and 743-854. Only a handful of AZD1222 recipients were SARS-CoV-2 seropositive at baseline, limiting conclusions about previously exposed vaccinees. Because no day 14 peak-response samples were available, the repertoires could be characterized only after the peak T cell response. Most participants were white British and females outnumbered males, and the authors suggested that clonal diversity may have been underestimated. Epitopes outside the regions mutated in the B.1.351 and B.1.1.7 variants were reportedly recognized by nearly half of the unique spike-specific TCRs. Spike-specific TCR breadth and depth rose significantly after two AZD1222 doses compared with day 0 and with MenACWY recipients.

From cysteine to phenylalanine, the CDR3 is 14 amino acids long. The DNA shown is the 42-base CDR3, in frame from base 1. The germline V gene provides CDR1 MGHRA and CDR2 YSYEKL. Between the V and J ends, shortened by 3 bases and 3 bases respectively, the junction contains 9 bases. The time point label for this specimen denotes: about 28 days (+/-7) after the second vaccine dose. AZD1222 recipients given second doses at about 4 weeks or at about 12 weeks were pooled, since spike-specific TCR depth and breadth were not found to differ between the two schedules. Samples from vaccinated people were obtained from the UK trials COV001 and COV002, which included a single-blind randomized controlled phase 2/3 trial of AZD1222 (ChAdOx1 nCoV-19) in healthy adults. For TCRbeta chain sequencing, PBMC samples were collected from trial participants at day 0 and at day 28 after the second dose. Of note for this clone: The antigen it recognizes is unknown. Base quality data are lacking; no much larger clone is found one base away.

The CDR3 regions of human TCRbeta chains were analyzed by immunosequencing. The authors processed their data as follows. Repertoire TCRs were checked for matches against a reference library of SARS-CoV-2-specific TCRs that had been generated using the MIRA antigen-specificity platform. Breadth meant the fraction of unique TCRs that were SARS-CoV-2-associated, whereas depth meant the fraction of total T cells that were SARS-CoV-2-associated. Using the MIRA data, each spike-specific TCR was assigned both to the spike region to which the TCR was reactive and to a CD4 or CD8 class. Log10-transformed breadth and depth values were compared by one-way ANOVA with Sidak's multiple comparisons tests. The immuneACCESS repertoire file appears here via TCRdb, limited to in-frame rearrangements. These files lack a portion of the clones; in checked studies, under half of the deficit traces to unresolved V genes, and the cause of the others is not known. V, J and clone size reflect that table, while D and trimming were determined from the DNA. In all, the sample holds over 130,000 clones, and approximately 90% of those were seen once. Less than 5% of the sample lies in the top ten.

Source: peripheral blood, taken 28 days after the second AZD1222 dose. The sequence was obtained from an adult who received the AZD1222 COVID-19 vaccine. The sequence links TRBV4-1 to TRBJ2-1; the D gene is perhaps TRBD1, on 6 matching bases. Here the CDR3 is given as CASSQLTGYNEQFF. The DNA sequence is TGCGCCAGCAGCCAGCTGACAGGCTACAATGAGCAGTTCTTC.